These T cell receptor beta chains were read from a single sample in a study of persistence of HIV-infected CD4 T cells. What these receptors recognize is not known. Assay used: immunoSEQ multiplex PCR; TCRdb lists only in-frame clones, some missing. Of about 7,000 clones listed, about 80% are singletons. Material: CD4+ T cells sorted from PBMCs after roughly 19-hour stimulation, obtained from a patient who received antiretroviral therapy. The origin of the receptors is an adult woman with HIV who was CMV-seropositive. The CDR3 runs from the conserved cysteine through the conserved F or W. The D gene is left open where the match is weak. For some rows the clone size is stated as once, few or many, or as a class when expanded; others skip it.

v_call: TRBV27
d_call: TRBD1
clone_size: NA
j_call: TRBJ1-4
cdr3_nt: TGTGCCAGCAGTCGGGCGACAGGGGGCGTTGAAAAACTGTTTTTT
cdr3_aa: CASSRATGGVEKLFF

v_call: TRBV7-2
d_call: TRBD1
clone_size: NA
j_call: TRBJ2-2
cdr3_nt: TGTGCCAGCAGCACAGGCAGGGGGCCGGGCACCGGGGAGCTGTTTTTT
cdr3_aa: CASSTGRGPGTGELFF

v_call: TRBV30
d_call: NA
clone_size: NA
j_call: TRBJ1-1
cdr3_nt: TGTGCCTGGAGCGCAGGGCTCACTGAAGCTTTCTTT
cdr3_aa: CAWSAGLTEAFF

v_call: TRBV2
d_call: NA
clone_size: NA
j_call: TRBJ2-4
cdr3_nt: TGTGCCAGCAGCGTAGTTAAAAACATTCAGTACTTC
cdr3_aa: CASSVVKNIQYF

v_call: TRBV4-3
d_call: NA
clone_size: NA
j_call: TRBJ2-1
cdr3_nt: TGCGCCAGCAGCCAAACAGGGTTTGTCAATGAGCAGTTCTTC
cdr3_aa: CASSQTGFVNEQFF

v_call: TRBV28
d_call: NA
clone_size: NA
j_call: TRBJ2-7
cdr3_nt: TGTGCCAGCAGTGCCAGGAACGACGAGCAGTACTTC
cdr3_aa: CASSARNDEQYF

v_call: TRBV2
d_call: NA
clone_size: NA
j_call: TRBJ1-4
cdr3_nt: TGTGCCAGCAGTGAAAGAAGGGCTAATGAAAAACTGTTTTTT
cdr3_aa: CASSERRANEKLFF

v_call: TRBV28
d_call: NA
clone_size: NA
j_call: TRBJ2-7
cdr3_nt: TGTGCCAGCGTGGGGGCGGCCTACGAGCAGTACTTC
cdr3_aa: CASVGAAYEQYF

v_call: TRBV7-6
d_call: TRBD2
clone_size: NA
j_call: TRBJ2-5
cdr3_nt: TGTGCCAGCAGCCCTGAGCGGGACTATCTAGAGACCCAGTACTTC
cdr3_aa: CASSPERDYLETQYF

v_call: TRBV28
d_call: TRBD1
clone_size: NA
j_call: TRBJ2-3
cdr3_nt: TGTGCCAGCAGTGGGACAGGGGTAGGGAATACGCAGTATTTT
cdr3_aa: CASSGTGVGNTQYF

v_call: TRBV25-1
d_call: TRBD2
clone_size: few
j_call: TRBJ2-1
cdr3_nt: TGTGCCAGCAGTGAACCCAGCGGGGGGGCCTCCTACAATGAGCAGTTCTTC
cdr3_aa: CASSEPSGGASYNEQFF

v_call: TRBV11-2
d_call: NA
clone_size: NA
j_call: TRBJ2-7
cdr3_nt: TGTGCCAGCAGCTTAGATTTCTCCCCTAGCTCCTACGAGCAGTACTTC
cdr3_aa: CASSLDFSPSSYEQYF

v_call: TRBV10-3
d_call: NA
clone_size: NA
j_call: TRBJ1-4
cdr3_nt: TGTGCCATCAGTGAGCGGGCAGGTCTCAATGAAAAACTGTTTTTT
cdr3_aa: CAISERAGLNEKLFF

v_call: TRBV5-6
d_call: TRBD1
clone_size: NA
j_call: TRBJ2-7
cdr3_nt: TGTGCCAGCAGCCCCCAGCCGGGACAGGGCTACTACGAGCAGTACTTC
cdr3_aa: CASSPQPGQGYYEQYF

v_call: TRBV5-1
d_call: NA
clone_size: NA
j_call: TRBJ2-2
cdr3_nt: TGCGCCAGCAGCTTGGTAGGGTCCGGGGAGCTGTTTTTT
cdr3_aa: CASSLVGSGELFF

v_call: TRBV28
d_call: TRBD1
clone_size: once
j_call: TRBJ1-6
cdr3_nt: TGTGCCAGCAGTACCACCATCCCCGACAGGGCTAATTCACCCCTCCACTTT
cdr3_aa: CASSTTIPDRANSPLHF

v_call: TRBV4-1
d_call: NA
clone_size: once
j_call: TRBJ1-2
cdr3_nt: TGCGCCAGCAGCCAAGAAGGACAGATATCCTATGGCTACACCTTC
cdr3_aa: CASSQEGQISYGYTF

v_call: TRBV5-4
d_call: TRBD2
clone_size: NA
j_call: TRBJ2-7
cdr3_nt: TGTGCCAGCAGCTTGGCCGGGGGGATCTACGAGCAGTACTTC
cdr3_aa: CASSLAGGIYEQYF

v_call: TRBV18
d_call: TRBD1
clone_size: NA
j_call: TRBJ2-7
cdr3_nt: TGTGCCAGCTCACCCCTTACAGGGGGCGAGCAGTACTTC
cdr3_aa: CASSPLTGGEQYF

v_call: TRBV5-4
d_call: TRBD1
clone_size: NA
j_call: TRBJ1-4
cdr3_nt: TGTGCCAGCAGCTTTACCGGGACAGGAAATGAAAAACTGTTTTTT
cdr3_aa: CASSFTGTGNEKLFF

v_call: TRBV19
d_call: TRBD1
clone_size: few
j_call: TRBJ2-2
cdr3_nt: TGTGCCAGTAGTGGTGGACAGGGGGCGTCTGGGGAGCTGTTTTTT
cdr3_aa: CASSGGQGASGELFF

v_call: TRBV18
d_call: NA
clone_size: NA
j_call: TRBJ2-7
cdr3_nt: TGTGCCAGCTCAACAACTACAGCGTACGAGCAGTACTTC
cdr3_aa: CASSTTTAYEQYF

v_call: TRBV5-1
d_call: NA
clone_size: NA
j_call: TRBJ2-1
cdr3_nt: TGCGCCAGCAGCCCGGCCGGGACGATAGTGGATGAGCAGTTCTTC
cdr3_aa: CASSPAGTIVDEQFF

v_call: TRBV10-3
d_call: NA
clone_size: NA
j_call: TRBJ2-7
cdr3_nt: TGTGCCATCAGTGAACCGGGGGGCGGCACCGGTTGGGAGCAGTACTTC
cdr3_aa: CAISEPGGGTGWEQYF

v_call: TRBV7-6
d_call: NA
clone_size: NA
j_call: TRBJ2-3
cdr3_nt: TGTGCCAGCAGCTTAACTAGCAAGGATACGCAGTATTTT
cdr3_aa: CASSLTSKDTQYF

v_call: TRBV24-1
d_call: NA
clone_size: NA
j_call: TRBJ2-3
cdr3_nt: TGTGCCACCAGTGAAGGGGCCCTGGTATCCGATACGCAGTATTTT
cdr3_aa: CATSEGALVSDTQYF

v_call: TRBV2
d_call: TRBD2
clone_size: NA
j_call: TRBJ2-7
cdr3_nt: TGTGCCAGCAGGGCGGGAGGAGCGCCCGAGCAGTACTTC
cdr3_aa: CASRAGGAPEQYF

v_call: TRBV5-6
d_call: NA
clone_size: few
j_call: TRBJ1-3
cdr3_nt: TGTGCCAGCAGCTTGTATGAGGGCAGAAGCTCTGGAAACACCATATATTTT
cdr3_aa: CASSLYEGRSSGNTIYF

v_call: TRBV29-1
d_call: NA
clone_size: large
j_call: TRBJ1-1
cdr3_nt: TGCAGCGTTAGGAGAGCCACTGAAGCTTTCTTT
cdr3_aa: CSVRRATEAFF

v_call: TRBV2
d_call: TRBD2
clone_size: NA
j_call: TRBJ2-3
cdr3_nt: TGTGCCAGCAGTGGGGGACTAGCGGAGGCAGATACGCAGTATTTT
cdr3_aa: CASSGGLAEADTQYF

v_call: TRBV19
d_call: TRBD1
clone_size: NA
j_call: TRBJ2-1
cdr3_nt: TGTGCCAGTAGTGATAAAGGGGGCGCCTACAATGAGCAGTTCTTC
cdr3_aa: CASSDKGGAYNEQFF